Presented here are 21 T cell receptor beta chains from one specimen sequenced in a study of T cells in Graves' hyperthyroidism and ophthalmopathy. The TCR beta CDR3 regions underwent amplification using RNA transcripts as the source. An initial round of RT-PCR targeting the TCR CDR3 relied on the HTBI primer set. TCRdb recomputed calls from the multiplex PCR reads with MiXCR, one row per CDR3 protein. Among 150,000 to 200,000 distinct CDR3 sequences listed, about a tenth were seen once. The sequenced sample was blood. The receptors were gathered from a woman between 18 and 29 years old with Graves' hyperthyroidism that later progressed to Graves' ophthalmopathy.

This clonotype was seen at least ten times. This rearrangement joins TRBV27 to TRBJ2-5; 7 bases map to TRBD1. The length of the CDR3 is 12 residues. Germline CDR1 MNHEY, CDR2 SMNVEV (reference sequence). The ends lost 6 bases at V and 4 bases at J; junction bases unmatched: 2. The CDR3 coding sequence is TGTGCCAGCAGCGACAGGGCAGAGACCCAGTACTTC. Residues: CASSDRAETQYF.

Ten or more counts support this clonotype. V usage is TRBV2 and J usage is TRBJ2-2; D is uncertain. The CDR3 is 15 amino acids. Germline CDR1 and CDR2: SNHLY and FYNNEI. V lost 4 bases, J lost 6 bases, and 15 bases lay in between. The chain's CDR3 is CASSGFSNSAGELFF. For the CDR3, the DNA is TGTGCCAGCAGTGGATTTAGCAATTCCGCCGGGGAGCTGTTTTTT.

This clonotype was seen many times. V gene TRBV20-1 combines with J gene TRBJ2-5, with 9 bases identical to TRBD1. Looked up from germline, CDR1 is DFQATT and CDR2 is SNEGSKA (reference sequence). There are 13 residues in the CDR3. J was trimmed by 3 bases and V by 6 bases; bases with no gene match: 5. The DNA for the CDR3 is TGCAGTGCAGGGACAGGGAAGGAAGAGACCCAGTACTTC. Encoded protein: CSAGTGKEETQYF.

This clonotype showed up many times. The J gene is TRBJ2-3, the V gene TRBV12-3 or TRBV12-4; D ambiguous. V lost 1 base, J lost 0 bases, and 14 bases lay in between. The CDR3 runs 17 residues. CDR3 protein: CASSLGRQSTSTDTQYF. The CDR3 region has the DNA TGTGCCAGCAGTTTAGGTCGGCAGTCAACTAGCACAGATACGCAGTATTTT.

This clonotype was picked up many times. The CDR3 DNA sequence: TGCAGTGCTAGAGTAGGGGCCGTAAACACTGAAGCTTTCTTT. Encoded protein: CSARVGAVNTEAFF. V usage is TRBV20-1 and J usage is TRBJ1-1; maybe TRBD1 (5 bases). The V end was cut by 1 base, the J end by 2 bases, with 11 bases between. This CDR3 spans 14 amino acids. Looked up from germline, CDR1 is DFQATT and CDR2 is SNEGSKA (reference sequence).

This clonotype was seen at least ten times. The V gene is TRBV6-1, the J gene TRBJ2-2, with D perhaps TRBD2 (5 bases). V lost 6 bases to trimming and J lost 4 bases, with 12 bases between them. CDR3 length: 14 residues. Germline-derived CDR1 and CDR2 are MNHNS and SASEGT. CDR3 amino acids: CASRREKITGELFF. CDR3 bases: TGTGCCAGCAGGAGGGAGAAAATCACCGGGGAGCTGTTTTTT.

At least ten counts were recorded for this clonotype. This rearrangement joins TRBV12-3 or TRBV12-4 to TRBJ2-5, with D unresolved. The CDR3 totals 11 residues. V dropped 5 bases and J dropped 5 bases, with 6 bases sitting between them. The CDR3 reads CASSDLETQYF. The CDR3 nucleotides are TGTGCCAGCAGTGATTTGGAGACCCAGTACTTC.

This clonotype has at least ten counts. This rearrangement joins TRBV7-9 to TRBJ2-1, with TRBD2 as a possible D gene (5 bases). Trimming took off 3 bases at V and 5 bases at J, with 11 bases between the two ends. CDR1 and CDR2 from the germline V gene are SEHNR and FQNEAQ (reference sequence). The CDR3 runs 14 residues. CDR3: CASSLYRENNEQFF. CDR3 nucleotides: TGTGCCAGCAGCTTGTATCGGGAAAACAATGAGCAGTTCTTC.

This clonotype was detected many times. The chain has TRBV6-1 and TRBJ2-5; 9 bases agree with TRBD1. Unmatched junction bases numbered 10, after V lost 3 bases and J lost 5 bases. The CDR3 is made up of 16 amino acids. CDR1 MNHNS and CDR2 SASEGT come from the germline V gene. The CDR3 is CASSETPGQGAETQYF. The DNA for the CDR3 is TGTGCCAGCAGTGAGACACCGGGACAGGGCGCGGAGACCCAGTACTTC.

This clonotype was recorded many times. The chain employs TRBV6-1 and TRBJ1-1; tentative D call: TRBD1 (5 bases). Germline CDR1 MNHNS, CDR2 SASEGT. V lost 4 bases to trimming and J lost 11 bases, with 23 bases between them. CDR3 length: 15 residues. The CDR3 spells CASSGITTGGLSAFF. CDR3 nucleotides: TGTGCCAGCAGTGGAATCACCACGGGGGGTTTGTCGGCTTTCTTT.

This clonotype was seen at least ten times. CDR3 amino acids: CASSLSGLAGGYDKTQYF. In DNA form, the CDR3 reads TGTGCCAGCAGTTTATCGGGACTAGCGGGGGGTTACGATAAGACCCAGTACTTC. The chain is built from TRBV27 and TRBJ2-5; 15 bases map to TRBD2. The CDR3 totals 18 residues. Losses at the gene ends were 0 bases for V and 6 bases for J; bases not matched to a gene: 8. Germline V gene lookup returns CDR1 MNHEY and CDR2 SMNVEV (reference sequence).

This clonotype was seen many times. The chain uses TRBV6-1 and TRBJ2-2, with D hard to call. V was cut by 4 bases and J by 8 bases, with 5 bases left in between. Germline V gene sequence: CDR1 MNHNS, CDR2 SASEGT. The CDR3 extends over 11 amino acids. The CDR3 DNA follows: TGTGCCAGCAGTGGGCCTGGGGAGCTGTTTTTT. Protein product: CASSGPGELFF.

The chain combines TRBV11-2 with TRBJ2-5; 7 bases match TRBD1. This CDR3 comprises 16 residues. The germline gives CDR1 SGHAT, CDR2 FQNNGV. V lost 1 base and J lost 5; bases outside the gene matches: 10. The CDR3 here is CASSLANKQGRETQYF. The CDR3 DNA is TGTGCCAGCAGCTTAGCCAACAAACAGGGGCGGGAGACCCAGTACTTC.

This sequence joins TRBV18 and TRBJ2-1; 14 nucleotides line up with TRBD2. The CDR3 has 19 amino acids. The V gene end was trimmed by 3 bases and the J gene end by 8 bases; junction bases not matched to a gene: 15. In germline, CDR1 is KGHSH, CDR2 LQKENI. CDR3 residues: CASSPAGLAGVWGYDEQFF. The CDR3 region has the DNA TGTGCCAGCTCACCGGCGGGACTAGCGGGAGTCTGGGGCTATGATGAGCAGTTCTTC.

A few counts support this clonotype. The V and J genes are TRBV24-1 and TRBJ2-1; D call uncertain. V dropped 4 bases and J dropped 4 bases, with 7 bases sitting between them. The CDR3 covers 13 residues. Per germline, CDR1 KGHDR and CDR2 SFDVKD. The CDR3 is CATSDGRYNEQFF. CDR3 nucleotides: TGTGCCACCAGTGACGGCAGGTACAATGAGCAGTTCTTC.

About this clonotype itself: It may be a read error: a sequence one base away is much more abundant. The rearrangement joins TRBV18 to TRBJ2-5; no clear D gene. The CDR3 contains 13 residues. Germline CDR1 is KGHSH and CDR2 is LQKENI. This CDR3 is CAGSASPGETQYF. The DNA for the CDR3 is TGTGCCGGCTCAGCCTCACCAGGAGAGACCCAGTACTTC.

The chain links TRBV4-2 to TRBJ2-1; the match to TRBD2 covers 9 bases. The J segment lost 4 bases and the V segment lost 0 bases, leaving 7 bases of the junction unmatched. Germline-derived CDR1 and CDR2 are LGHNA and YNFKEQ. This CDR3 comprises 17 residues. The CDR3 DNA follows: TGTGCCAGCAGCCAAGATCAAAGCGGGGGGCCATACAATGAGCAGTTCTTC. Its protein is CASSQDQSGGPYNEQFF.

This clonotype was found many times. CDR3 DNA: TGCAGTGCTCCCGCCCCCTTTCAGCGACGGGGGAGCACAGATACGCAGTATTTT. Protein sequence: CSAPAPFQRRGSTDTQYF. The chain is built from TRBV20-1 and TRBJ2-3, with D possibly being TRBD2 (6 bases). V lost 5 bases to trimming and J lost 0 bases, with 24 bases between them. The CDR3 has 18 amino acids. Germline V gene sequence: CDR1 DFQATT, CDR2 SNEGSKA (reference sequence).

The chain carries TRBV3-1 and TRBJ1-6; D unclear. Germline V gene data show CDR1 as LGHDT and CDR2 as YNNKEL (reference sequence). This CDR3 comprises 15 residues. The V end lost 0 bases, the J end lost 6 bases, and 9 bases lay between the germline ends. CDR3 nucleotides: TGTGCCAGCAGCCAAGAGGCTGTTTTTAATTCACCCCTCCACTTT. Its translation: CASSQEAVFNSPLHF.

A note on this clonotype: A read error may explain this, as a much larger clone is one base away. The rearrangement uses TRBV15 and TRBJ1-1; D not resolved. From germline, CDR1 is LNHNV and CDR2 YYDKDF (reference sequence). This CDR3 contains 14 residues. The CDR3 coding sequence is TGTGCCACCAGCAGAGATGGCGGGAACACTGGAGCTTTCTTT. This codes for CATSRDGGNTGAFF. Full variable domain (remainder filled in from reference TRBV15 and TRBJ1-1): DAMVIQNPRYQVTQFGKPVTLSCSQTLNHNVMYWYQQKSSQAPKLLFHYYDKDFNNEADTPDNFQSRRPNTSFCFLDIRSPGLGDTAMYLCATSRDGGNTGAFFGQGTRLTVV.

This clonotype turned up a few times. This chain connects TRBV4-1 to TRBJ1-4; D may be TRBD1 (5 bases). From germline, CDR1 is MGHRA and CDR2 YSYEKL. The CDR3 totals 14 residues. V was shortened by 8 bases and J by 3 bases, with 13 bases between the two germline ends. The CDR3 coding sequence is TGCGCCAGCGGTGCAGGACACCCTAATGAAAAACTGTTTTTT. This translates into CASGAGHPNEKLFF.